Included here is one TCR beta chain sequence, with context. Individuals drawn from approximately 26 US areas were about 18 to 90 years old. The data belong to a study of blood T cell repertoires in COVID-19. Methods used by the authors: From reference gene primer amplification, estimates of nucleated cell counts were derived. The data were produced by immunoSEQ multiplex PCR, yet TCRdb's version contains in-frame clones alone and is incomplete. The V and J calls and clone size come from that table; D and trimming were worked out from the DNA. Among some 200,000 clones listed, 89% were seen once. The CDR3 consists of 16 residues.

The chain employs TRBV21-1 and TRBJ2-2; whether TRBD2, the table's D call, matches the DNA was not checked. TRBV21-1 is a pseudogene locus. The clonotype was recovered from a woman in her late teens or twenties who had recovered from COVID-19. Sequencing was carried out using PBMCs or T cells enriched from blood (not recorded which). The chain's CDR3 is CASSPGEARNTGELFF. The CDR3 DNA follows: TGTGCCAGCAGCCCTGGGGAGGCCAGAAACACCGGGGAGCTGTTTTTT.